Presented here are 25 T cell receptor beta chains from one specimen sequenced in a study of graft-versus-host responses after intestinal transplantation. Antigens of these TCRs are unknown. Libraries were prepared by immunoSEQ multiplex PCR; TCRdb keeps only in-frame clonotypes and omits some of them. The table lists about 88,000 clones, approximately 90% of them singletons, with 0.35% in the top ten. The material was unstimulated CD4+ T cells sorted from spleen or lymph node cells, obtained before transplant. The receptor set was obtained from a human donor who was the organ donor for an intestinal transplant.

The chain is built from TRBV10-3 and TRBJ1-1; a possible D gene is TRBD1 (6 bases). Germline V lookup: CDR1 ENHRY, CDR2 SYGVKD. The CDR3 sequence is 15 residues long. Trimming took off 11 bases at V and 1 base at J, with 20 bases between the two ends. CDR3 sequence reads: CAASEGGAGNTEAFF. As DNA, the CDR3 is TGTGCCGCCTCCGAGGGGGGGGCGGGGAACACTGAAGCTTTCTTT.

The chain has TRBV7-8 and TRBJ1-5, with 10 bases matching TRBD1. CDR1 and CDR2 (germline): SGHVS, FQNEAQ. With V trimmed by 8 bases and J by 7 bases, 11 bases remained unmatched. The CDR3 loop spans 15 amino acids. CDR3 residues: CASQTGTGVFQPQHF. The CDR3 bases are TGTGCCAGCCAGACCGGGACAGGGGTTTTCCAGCCCCAGCATTTT.

This chain connects TRBV5-1 to TRBJ2-7; weak D call: TRBD2 (6 bases). The CDR3 is 14 amino acids. The V end lost 4 bases, the J end lost 0 bases, and 11 bases lay between the germline ends. Germline V gene sequence: CDR1 SGHRS, CDR2 YFSETQ. The CDR3 bases are TGCGCCAGCAGCCATGGGGGGAGCTCCTACGAGCAGTACTTC. Translation gives CASSHGGSSYEQYF.

The chain recombines TRBV7-3 with TRBJ2-1; D uncertain. Trimming shortened V by 2 bases and J by 5 bases, and 7 bases separated the two germline ends. Germline-derived CDR1 and CDR2 are SGHTA and FQGTGA. The CDR3 runs 13 residues. The CDR3 DNA reads as TGTGCCAGCAGCTTAGAACGGGACAATGAGCAGTTCTTC. Translation: CASSLERDNEQFF.

V gene TRBV19 combines with J gene TRBJ1-1; no firm D call. The V end was cut by 3 bases, the J end by 1 base, with 3 bases between. The CDR3 consists of 12 residues. CDR1 LNHDA and CDR2 SQIVND come from the germline V gene (reference sequence). The CDR3 here is CASSIQNTEAFF. DNA for the CDR3: TGTGCCAGTAGTATTCAGAACACTGAAGCTTTCTTT.

The chain uses TRBV5-1 and TRBJ2-2, with 8 bases identical to TRBD1. Germline values: CDR1 SGHRS, CDR2 YFSETQ. V lost 4 bases, J lost 2 bases, and 4 bases stayed unmatched. The CDR3 is made up of 15 amino acids. This CDR3 is CASSHDRGNTGELFF. The DNA for the CDR3 is TGCGCCAGCAGCCATGACAGGGGCAACACCGGGGAGCTGTTTTTT.

In its sample, this clone was seen a few times. This chain joins TRBV6-5 and TRBJ2-2; no definite D call. From germline, CDR1 is MNHEY and CDR2 SVGAGI. CDR3 length: 13 amino acids. V gave up 2 bases and J gave up 6 bases, with 7 bases separating them. This chain's CDR3 is CASSYVPAGELFF. The CDR3 DNA sequence: TGTGCCAGCAGTTACGTCCCAGCCGGGGAGCTGTTTTTT.

The rearrangement joins TRBV6-1 to TRBJ1-4; 7 nucleotides line up with TRBD1. V lost 8 bases and J lost 8; bases outside the gene matches: 8. The CDR3 is made up of 13 amino acids. In germline, CDR1 is MNHNS, CDR2 SASEGT. This CDR3 is CASVSRGGEKLFF. The DNA for the CDR3 is TGTGCCAGCGTTTCTAGAGGGGGCGAAAAACTGTTTTTT.

The chain carries TRBV11-2 and TRBJ1-3; possibly TRBD1 for D (5 bases). From germline, CDR1 is SGHAT and CDR2 FQNNGV. CDR3 length equals 15 residues. The V gene lost 10 bases and the J gene lost 0 bases, with 16 bases spanning the gap. This CDR3 reads CATSVQGFSGNTIYF. The CDR3 DNA sequence: TGTGCCACCTCAGTGCAGGGCTTCTCTGGAAACACCATATATTTT.

This sequence joins TRBV5-1 and TRBJ2-3, with 8 bases aligning to TRBD2. The J segment lost 4 bases and the V segment lost 0 bases, leaving 10 bases of the junction unmatched. Germline CDR1 is SGHRS and CDR2 is YFSETQ. This CDR3 comprises 17 residues. The CDR3 here is CASSLVGAGGGSDTQYF. CDR3 nucleotides: TGCGCCAGCAGCTTGGTGGGGGCCGGCGGGGGGTCAGATACGCAGTATTTT.

This clone was seen just once. The J gene is TRBJ1-2, the V gene TRBV5-1; 9 bases are a match to TRBD1. CDR3 length equals 18 residues. J lost 2 bases, V lost 0 bases, and 11 bases had no gene match. CDR1 SGHRS and CDR2 YFSETQ come from the germline V gene. For the CDR3, the DNA is TGCGCCAGCAGCTTGGGTGCCGTCGGGACAGGGAGAAACTATGGCTACACCTTC. Amino acid sequence: CASSLGAVGTGRNYGYTF.

CDR3 sequence reads: CASSLTGTGIISYGYTF. DNA for the CDR3: TGTGCCAGCAGCTTAACCGGGACAGGGATAATATCCTATGGCTACACCTTC. The chain has TRBV11-2 and TRBJ1-2; 9 nucleotides match TRBD1. The CDR3 is 17 residues long. V gave up 2 bases and J gave up 4 bases; unmatched junction bases: 11. The germline CDR1 and CDR2 sequences are SGHAT and FQNNGV.

This chain links TRBV19 with TRBJ2-3; D uncertain. Germline V gene data show CDR1 as LNHDA and CDR2 as SQIVND (reference sequence). V was trimmed by 3 bases and J by 2 bases, leaving 9 bases between them. This CDR3 has 14 amino acids. The CDR3 DNA sequence: TGTGCCAGTAGTATCAGGATCCCCACAGATACGCAGTATTTT. Its protein is CASSIRIPTDTQYF.

The chain employs TRBV5-6 and TRBJ2-5; 7 bases align to TRBD2. After removal of 2 bases from V and 2 bases from J, the junction contained 0 bases not matched to a gene. Germline V CDR1 and CDR2: SGHDT, YYEEEE. The CDR3 is made up of 13 amino acids. CDR3 sequence: CASSFSGQETQYF. The CDR3 DNA sequence: TGTGCCAGCAGCTTTAGCGGGCAAGAGACCCAGTACTTC.

This chain connects TRBV6-6 to TRBJ1-2; 7 bases are a match to TRBD1. The CDR3 covers 15 residues. V was pared by 1 base and J by 5 bases, with 7 bases of the junction left unmatched. Germline-derived CDR1 and CDR2 are MNHNY and SVGAGI (reference sequence). The CDR3 sequence: CASSYFPGQAYGYTF. Here the CDR3 DNA reads TGTGCCAGCAGTTACTTCCCCGGACAGGCGTATGGCTACACCTTC.

This chain links TRBV5-6 with TRBJ1-1; tentatively, D is TRBD1 (5 bases). There are 13 residues in the CDR3. V lost 0 bases and J 6 bases, leaving 9 bases between the germline ends. Germline V gives CDR1 SGHDT, CDR2 YYEEEE. The CDR3 loop is CASSLAGGPEAFF. DNA for the CDR3: TGTGCCAGCAGCTTGGCCGGGGGACCTGAAGCTTTCTTT.

This sequence joins TRBV6-5 and TRBJ2-2; 7 nucleotides line up with TRBD1. J gave up 5 bases and V 6 bases, and 0 bases lay outside the gene matches. The CDR3 has 12 amino acids. Per germline, CDR1 MNHEY and CDR2 SVGAGI. The CDR3 here is CASRDRTGELFF. CDR3 in DNA: TGTGCCAGCAGGGACAGGACCGGGGAGCTGTTTTTT.

The chain links TRBV7-9 to TRBJ1-2, with D possibly being TRBD1 (5 bases). Trimming left V 6 bases short and J 1 base short, with 9 bases between. The CDR3 consists of 13 residues. CDR1 SEHNR and CDR2 FQNEAQ come from the germline V gene (reference sequence). In nucleotides, the CDR3 is TGTGCCAGCAGGCAAGACAGTAACTATGGCTACACCTTC. Encoded protein: CASRQDSNYGYTF.

The rearrangement links TRBV11-3 to TRBJ1-1, with 11 bases that match TRBD1. This CDR3 has 16 amino acids. With V trimmed by 3 bases and J by 1 base, 4 bases remained unmatched. CDR1 and CDR2 from the germline V gene are SGHNT and YENEEA. The CDR3 coding sequence is TGTGCCAGCAGCTTGCCGGACAGGGGGCCGAACACTGAAGCTTTCTTT. It specifies CASSLPDRGPNTEAFF.

In nucleotides, the CDR3 is TGTGCCAGCAACAACGGGGATCAGCCCCAGCATTTT. As protein: CASNNGDQPQHF. The V and J genes are TRBV6-6 and TRBJ1-5; D uncertain. Trimming cost V 7 bases and J 5 bases, with 9 bases left between them. CDR3 length: 12 amino acids. Germline CDR1 is MNHNY and CDR2 is SVGAGI (reference sequence).

This rearrangement joins TRBV6-1 to TRBJ2-5; perhaps TRBD2 as D (6 bases). Germline CDR1 MNHNS, CDR2 SASEGT. The CDR3 is 14 residues long. Between the trimmed V and J ends, which lost 7 bases and 5 bases, there was a span of 17 bases. The CDR3 loop is CASTGRRAGETQYF. Written as DNA, the CDR3 is TGTGCCAGCACCGGAAGGAGGGCCGGGGAGACCCAGTACTTC.

This chain joins TRBV6-1 and TRBJ2-3; 11 nucleotides match TRBD2. The CDR3 runs to 15 residues. Losses at the gene ends were 7 bases for V and 7 bases for J; bases not matched to a gene: 10. The germline gives CDR1 MNHNS, CDR2 SASEGT. CDR3: CASTFLAGGKNTQYF. In DNA, the CDR3 is TGTGCCAGCACCTTCCTAGCGGGAGGTAAGAATACGCAGTATTTT.

The J gene is TRBJ2-5, the V gene TRBV6-6; D may be TRBD1 (6 bases). From germline, CDR1 is MNHNY and CDR2 SVGAGI (reference sequence). V shed 2 bases and J shed 7 bases, with 20 bases lying between them. This CDR3 region has 16 residues. CDR3 DNA: TGTGCCAGCAGTTACATAAGGGGGAGAATTCCAGGGACCCAGTACTTC. Protein sequence: CASSYIRGRIPGTQYF.

The V call is TRBV19, the J call TRBJ2-5; TRBD2 agrees at 7 bases. Germline CDR1 reads LNHDA; CDR2 reads SQIVND (reference sequence). Trimming cost V 7 bases and J 2 bases; bases outside gene matches: 10. This CDR3 spans 15 amino acids. The chain's CDR3 is CASTDGLGLQETQYF. DNA for the CDR3: TGTGCCAGTACCGATGGACTAGGTTTACAAGAGACCCAGTACTTC.

The chain uses TRBV2 and TRBJ2-3; D gene uncertain. The CDR3 has 12 amino acids. V lost 2 bases and J 10 bases, leaving 10 bases between the germline ends. Germline V gene sequence: CDR1 SNHLY, CDR2 FYNNEI. CDR3 region: CASSELSAAQYF. The CDR3 DNA sequence: TGTGCCAGCAGTGAACTCTCGGCGGCGCAGTATTTT.